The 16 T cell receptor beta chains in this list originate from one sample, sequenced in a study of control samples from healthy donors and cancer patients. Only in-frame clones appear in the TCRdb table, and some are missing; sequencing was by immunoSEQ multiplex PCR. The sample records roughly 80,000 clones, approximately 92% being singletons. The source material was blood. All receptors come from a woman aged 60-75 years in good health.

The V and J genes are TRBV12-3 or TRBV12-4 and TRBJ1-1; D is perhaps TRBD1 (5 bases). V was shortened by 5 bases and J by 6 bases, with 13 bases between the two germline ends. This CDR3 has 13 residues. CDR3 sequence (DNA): TGTGCCAGCAGTCCCTGGGTGGGGGCTGAAGCTTTCTTT. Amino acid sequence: CASSPWVGAEAFF.

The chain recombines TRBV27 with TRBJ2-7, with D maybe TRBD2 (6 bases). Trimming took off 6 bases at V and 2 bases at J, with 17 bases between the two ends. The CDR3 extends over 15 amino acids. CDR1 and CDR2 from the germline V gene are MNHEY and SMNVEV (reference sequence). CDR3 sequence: CASRTLEGRAYEQYF. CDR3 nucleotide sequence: TGTGCCAGCAGAACTTTGGAGGGCAGGGCCTACGAGCAGTACTTC.

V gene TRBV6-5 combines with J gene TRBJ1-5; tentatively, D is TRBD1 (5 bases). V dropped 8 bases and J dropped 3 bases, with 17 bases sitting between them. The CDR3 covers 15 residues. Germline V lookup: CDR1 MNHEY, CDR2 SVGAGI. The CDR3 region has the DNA TGTGCCAGCGCTACGATGGAGGGGAACAATCAGCCCCAGCATTTT. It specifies CASATMEGNNQPQHF.

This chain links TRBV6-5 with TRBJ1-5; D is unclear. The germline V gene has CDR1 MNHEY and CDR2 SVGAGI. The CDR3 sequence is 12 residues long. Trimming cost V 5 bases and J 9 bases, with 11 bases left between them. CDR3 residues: CASSRHRPPQHF. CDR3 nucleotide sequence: TGTGCCAGCAGTCGACACCGGCCGCCCCAGCATTTT.

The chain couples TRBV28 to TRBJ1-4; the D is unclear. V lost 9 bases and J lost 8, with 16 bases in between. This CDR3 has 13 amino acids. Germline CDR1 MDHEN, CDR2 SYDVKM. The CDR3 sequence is CASAVSVAEKLFF. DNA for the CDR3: TGTGCCAGTGCCGTTTCAGTTGCAGAAAAACTGTTTTTT.

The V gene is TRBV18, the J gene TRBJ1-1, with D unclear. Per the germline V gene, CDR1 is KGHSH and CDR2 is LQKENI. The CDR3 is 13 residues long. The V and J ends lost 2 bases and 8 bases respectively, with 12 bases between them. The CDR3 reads CASSPATYGEAFF. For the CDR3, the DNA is TGTGCCAGCTCACCAGCCACTTACGGCGAAGCTTTCTTT.

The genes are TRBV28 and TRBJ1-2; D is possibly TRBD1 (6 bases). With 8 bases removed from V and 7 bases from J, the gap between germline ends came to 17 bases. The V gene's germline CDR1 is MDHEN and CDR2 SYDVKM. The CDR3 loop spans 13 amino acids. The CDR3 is CASATGGSSGYTF. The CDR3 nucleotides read TGTGCCAGCGCGACAGGTGGGAGTTCTGGCTACACCTTC.

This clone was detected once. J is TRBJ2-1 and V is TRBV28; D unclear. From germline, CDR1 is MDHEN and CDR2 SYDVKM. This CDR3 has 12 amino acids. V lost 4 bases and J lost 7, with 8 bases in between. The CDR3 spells CASSSPGNEQFF. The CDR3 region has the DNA TGTGCCAGCAGTTCCCCCGGGAATGAGCAGTTCTTC.

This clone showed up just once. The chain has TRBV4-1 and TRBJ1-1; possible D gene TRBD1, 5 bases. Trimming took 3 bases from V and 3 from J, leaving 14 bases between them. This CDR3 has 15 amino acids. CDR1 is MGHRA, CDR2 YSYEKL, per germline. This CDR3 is CASSQEERGDTEAFF. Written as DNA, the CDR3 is TGCGCCAGCAGCCAGGAGGAGCGGGGGGACACTGAAGCTTTCTTT.

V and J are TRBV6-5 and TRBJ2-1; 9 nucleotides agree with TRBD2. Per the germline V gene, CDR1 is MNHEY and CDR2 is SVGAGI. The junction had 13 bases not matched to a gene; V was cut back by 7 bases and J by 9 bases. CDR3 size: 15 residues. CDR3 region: CASKLEASGKGEQFF. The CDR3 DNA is TGTGCCAGCAAGCTGGAAGCTAGCGGGAAGGGTGAGCAGTTCTTC.

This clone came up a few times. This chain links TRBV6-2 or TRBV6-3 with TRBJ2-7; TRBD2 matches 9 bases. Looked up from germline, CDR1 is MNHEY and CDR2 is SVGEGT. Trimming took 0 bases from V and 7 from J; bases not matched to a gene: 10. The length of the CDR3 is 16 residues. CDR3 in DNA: TGTGCCAGCAGTTACTCCACCGCGGGAGGGCCTGAAGAGCAGTACTTC. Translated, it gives CASSYSTAGGPEEQYF.

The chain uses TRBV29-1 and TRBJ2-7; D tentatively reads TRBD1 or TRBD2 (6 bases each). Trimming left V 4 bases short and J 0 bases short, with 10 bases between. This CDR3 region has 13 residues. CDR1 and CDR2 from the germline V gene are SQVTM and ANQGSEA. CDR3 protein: CSVVRGLSYEQYF. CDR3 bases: TGCAGCGTTGTCCGGGGGCTCTCCTACGAGCAGTACTTC.

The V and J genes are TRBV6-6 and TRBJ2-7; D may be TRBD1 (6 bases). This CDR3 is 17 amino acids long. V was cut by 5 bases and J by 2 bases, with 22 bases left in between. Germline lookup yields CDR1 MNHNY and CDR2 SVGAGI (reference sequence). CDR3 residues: CASSRPLGAARTYEQYF. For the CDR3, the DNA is TGTGCCAGCAGTCGGCCCTTGGGGGCGGCGAGGACCTACGAGCAGTACTTC.

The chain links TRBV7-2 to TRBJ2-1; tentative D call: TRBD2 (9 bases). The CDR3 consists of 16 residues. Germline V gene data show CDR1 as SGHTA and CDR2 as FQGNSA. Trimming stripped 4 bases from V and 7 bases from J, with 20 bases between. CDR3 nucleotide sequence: TGTGCCAGCAGCTCTAAGACAGGGGCGGGAGGGAATGAGCAGTTCTTC. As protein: CASSSKTGAGGNEQFF.

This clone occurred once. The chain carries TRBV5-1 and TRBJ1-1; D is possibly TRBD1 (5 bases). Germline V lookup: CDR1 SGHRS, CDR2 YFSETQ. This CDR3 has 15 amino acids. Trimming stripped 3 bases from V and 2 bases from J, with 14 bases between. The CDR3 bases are TGCGCCAGCAGCTCCGGGGACTTGTACAACACTGAAGCTTTCTTT. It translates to CASSSGDLYNTEAFF. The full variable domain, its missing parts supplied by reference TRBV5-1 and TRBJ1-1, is KAGVTQTPRYLIKTRGQQVTLSCSPISGHRSVSWYQQTPGQGLQFLFEYFSETQRNKGNFPGRFSGRQFSNSRSEMNVSTLELGDSALYLCASSSGDLYNTEAFFGQGTRLTVV.

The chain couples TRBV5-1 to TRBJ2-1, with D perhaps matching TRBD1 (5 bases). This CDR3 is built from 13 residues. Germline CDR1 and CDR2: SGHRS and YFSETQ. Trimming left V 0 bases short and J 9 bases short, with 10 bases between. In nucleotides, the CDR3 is TGCGCCAGCAGCTTGGTCACAGGATCTGAGCAGTTCTTC. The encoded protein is CASSLVTGSEQFF.